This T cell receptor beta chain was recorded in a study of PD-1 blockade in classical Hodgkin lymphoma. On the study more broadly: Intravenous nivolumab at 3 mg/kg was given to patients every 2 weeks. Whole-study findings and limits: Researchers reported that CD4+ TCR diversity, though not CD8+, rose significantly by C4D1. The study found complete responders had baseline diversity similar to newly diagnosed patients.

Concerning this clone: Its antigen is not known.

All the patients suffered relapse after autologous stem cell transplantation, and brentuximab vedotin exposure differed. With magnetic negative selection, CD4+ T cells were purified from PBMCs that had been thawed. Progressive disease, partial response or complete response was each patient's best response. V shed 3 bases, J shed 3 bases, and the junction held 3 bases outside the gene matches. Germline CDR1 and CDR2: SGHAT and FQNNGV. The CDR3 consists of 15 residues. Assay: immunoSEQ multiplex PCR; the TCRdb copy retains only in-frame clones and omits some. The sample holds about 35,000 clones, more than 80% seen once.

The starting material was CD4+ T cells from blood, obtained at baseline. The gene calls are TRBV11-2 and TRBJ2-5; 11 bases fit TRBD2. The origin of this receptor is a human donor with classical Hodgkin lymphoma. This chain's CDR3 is CASSFRLAGKETQYF. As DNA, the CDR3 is TGTGCCAGCAGCTTCAGACTAGCGGGGAAAGAGACCCAGTACTTC.